This TCR beta chain was retrieved from a study of human T cells and chemical hapten exposure. Study-level points and caveats: Sensitization with DPC brought no change to TCRs above 1 in 1000 in frequency.

A word on this clonotype: Its antigen is still unknown.

The sample's time point: healthy volunteer bleed at 6 weeks. The template was total RNA from unfractionated whole blood. In the source study's methods: Sample TCR totals centred on a median of approximately 95,000, ranging roughly 23,224 to 700,000. TCRdb used MiXCR to reprocess the RACE reads, holding one entry per CDR3 protein. The V and J calls and clone size are TCRdb's, not the authors'. The sample contains around 70,000 distinct CDR3 sequences, around 6.5% of which appear only once. The TCR originated in a female donor in good health. Some clones in this sample may be carry-over from other donors' samples. The specimen sequenced was whole blood.

CDR3 residues: CASSYRERANYGYTF. The CDR3 DNA is TGTGCCAGCAGTTACAGGGAGCGGGCTAACTATGGCTACACCTTC. This sequence joins TRBV6-5 and TRBJ1-2; D is undetermined. The CDR3 has 15 amino acids. The V gene's germline CDR1 is MNHEY and CDR2 SVGAGI. V gave up 2 bases and J gave up 0 bases, with 10 bases separating them.